This T cell receptor beta chain was obtained from a study of shared clonotypes between healthy human individuals. The study, taken as a whole, reports: The naive CD4 repertoires of a handful of donors were compared, and roughly 5% of clonotypes were shared. Naive subsets generally exceeded memory subsets in estimated richness.

In regard to this clone: No antigen is known for it.

Assay: immunoSEQ multiplex PCR; the TCRdb copy retains only in-frame clones and omits some. In the table there are a few million clones, 85% to 95% of which are singletons. Sequenced sample: naive CD4+ T cells from PBMCs. This sample's subset: CD45RA+ positively selected. The receptor was derived from a man aged 18 to 30 in good health. Some clones in this sample may be carry-over from other donors' samples.

CDR3 sequence: CASSEGSGRTETQYF. DNA for the CDR3: TGTGCCAGCAGTGAAGGCAGCGGGCGAACAGAGACCCAGTACTTC. V and J are TRBV2 and TRBJ2-5, with D tentatively TRBD2 (6 bases). Germline CDR1 and CDR2: SNHLY and FYNNEI. The CDR3 contains 15 residues. The germline V and J ends were trimmed by 1 base and 4 bases, with 13 bases remaining between them.